One sample yielded the 8 T cell receptor beta chains listed below, sequenced in a study of T cells in Graves' hyperthyroidism and ophthalmopathy. Amplification of TCR beta CDR3 regions was performed using RNA transcripts as template. With the HTBI primer set, the TCR CDR3 went through a first round of RT-PCR. One entry per CDR3 protein, called by TCRdb with MiXCR from the multiplex PCR reads. The data hold over 300,000 distinct CDR3 sequences, with approximately 15% observed a single time. The sample consisted of blood. The receptors come from an older woman with Graves' hyperthyroidism.

This clonotype was recorded at least ten times. The chain carries TRBV6-1 and TRBJ2-1, with unresolved D. Per germline, CDR1 MNHNS and CDR2 SASEGT. Trimming cost V 5 bases and J 6 bases, with 17 bases left between them. This CDR3 contains 15 residues. This chain's CDR3 is CASSLSGRSVNEQFF. CDR3 DNA: TGTGCCAGCAGTTTATCAGGACGGTCGGTCAATGAGCAGTTCTTC.

This clonotype was seen at least ten times. The gene calls are TRBV7-8 and TRBJ2-1; D gene ambiguous. Germline V gene lookup returns CDR1 SGHVS and CDR2 FQNEAQ. The CDR3 totals 14 residues. With 5 bases removed from V and 6 bases from J, the gap between germline ends came to 14 bases. The CDR3 sequence is CASSLAPPPNEQFF. The CDR3 DNA sequence: TGTGCCAGCAGCCTCGCCCCGCCCCCCAATGAGCAGTTCTTC.

This clonotype was picked up many times. The chain carries TRBV29-1 and TRBJ2-1; TRBD1 matches 9 bases. V was clipped by 4 bases and J by 10 bases; unmatched bases: 14. This CDR3 is built from 15 residues. The germline CDR1 and CDR2 sequences are SQVTM and ANQGSEA. In nucleotides, the CDR3 is TGCAGCGTTGCGGGGGACAGGGTATATGCGGTCGAGCAGTTCTTC. It is translated as CSVAGDRVYAVEQFF.

As regards this clonotype: This may stem from a read error, because a much larger clone lies one nucleotide away. The chain has TRBV6-1 and TRBJ2-7, with D perhaps matching TRBD1 or TRBD2 (5 bases each). Germline assignment: CDR1 MNHNS and CDR2 SASEGT. V lost 6 bases, J lost 7 bases, and 19 bases lay in between. The CDR3 runs to 14 residues. Here the CDR3 DNA reads TGTGCCAGCAGCGCCCGACTAACGGGACGGGAGCAGTACTTC. It specifies CASSARLTGREQYF.

The sample holds many counts of this clonotype. The J gene is TRBJ2-7, the V gene TRBV10-2; no reliable D call. Trimming stripped 3 bases from V and 7 bases from J, with 7 bases between. The CDR3 length is 11 residues. Germline CDR1 WSHSY, CDR2 SAAADI. The CDR3 sequence is CASSDFKEQYF. CDR3 sequence (DNA): TGCGCCAGCAGTGATTTTAAGGAGCAGTACTTC.

This clonotype was counted a few times. The chain couples TRBV20-1 to TRBJ1-6, with 10 bases aligning to TRBD1. This CDR3 region has 13 residues. V lost 1 base to trimming and J lost 18 bases; unmatched junction nucleotides: 9. Germline lookup yields CDR1 DFQATT and CDR2 SNEGSKA (reference sequence). This CDR3 reads CSARAPTGTGDHF. The CDR3, as DNA: TGCAGTGCTAGAGCCCCGACCGGGACAGGGGACCACTTT.

The V call is TRBV10-1, the J call TRBJ1-2; D is possibly TRBD1 (6 bases). This CDR3 comprises 15 residues. Per germline, CDR1 WNHNN and CDR2 SYGVQD (reference sequence). The ends were cut back, 0 bases at V and 8 bases at J, with 16 bases in the middle. For the CDR3, the DNA is TGCGCCAGCAGTGAGTCCCCCGAGGGGGTAGGGGGCTACACCTTC. Protein sequence: CASSESPEGVGGYTF.

This clonotype was observed at least ten times. The CDR3 DNA is TGCAGCGTTGACGAGGGGGCTCTCGGCTATGGCTACACCTTC. This sequence encodes CSVDEGALGYGYTF. The chain links TRBV29-1 to TRBJ1-2, with 7 bases lining up with TRBD1. The V gene end was trimmed by 3 bases and the J gene end by 4 bases; junction bases not matched to a gene: 8. The CDR3 sequence is 14 residues long. Looked up from germline, CDR1 is SQVTM and CDR2 is ANQGSEA.